The next 4 T cell receptor beta chains were all read from a single sample in a study of T cells in Graves' hyperthyroidism and ophthalmopathy. Template material for amplifying TCR beta CDR3 regions consisted of RNA transcripts. The TCR CDR3 was amplified in a first-round RT-PCR using the HTBI primer set. TCRdb ran MiXCR on the multiplex PCR reads and lists one entry per CDR3 protein. This sample yields a few hundred thousand distinct CDR3 sequences, of which approximately 14% are seen a single time; about a quarter belongs to the top ten. Sequenced material: blood. These receptors came from a woman between 18 and 30 years old with Graves' hyperthyroidism that later progressed to Graves' ophthalmopathy.

V gene TRBV15 combines with J gene TRBJ2-7; 8 nucleotides line up with TRBD2. J lost 0 bases, V lost 0 bases, and 4 bases had no gene match. Germline loops: CDR1 LNHNV, CDR2 YYDKDF (reference sequence). This CDR3 is 16 amino acids long. CDR3 coding DNA: TGTGCCACCAGCAGAGACCTAGCGGGTAACTCCTACGAGCAGTACTTC. It translates to CATSRDLAGNSYEQYF.

The chain links TRBV12-3 or TRBV12-4 to TRBJ1-1; D possibly corresponds to TRBD1 (5 bases). The CDR3 has 14 amino acids. Trimming stripped 3 bases from V and 3 bases from J, with 11 bases between. CDR3 protein: CASSLGLSYTEAFF. The CDR3, as DNA: TGTGCCAGCAGTTTGGGACTATCCTACACTGAAGCTTTCTTT.

This clonotype has at least ten counts. The gene calls are TRBV6-1 and TRBJ2-5; the D is unclear. The CDR3 spans 15 residues. The germline V gene has CDR1 MNHNS and CDR2 SASEGT. With 3 bases removed from V and 1 base from J, the gap between germline ends came to 12 bases. The CDR3 bases are TGTGCCAGCAGTGACCCGCCTGTCGGCCAAGAGACCCAGTACTTC. It specifies CASSDPPVGQETQYF.

The chain joins TRBV7-2 to TRBJ2-7, with TRBD1 matching 7 bases. V was clipped by 5 bases and J by 5 bases; unmatched bases: 6. The germline gives CDR1 SGHTA, CDR2 FQGNSA. This CDR3 is 13 amino acids long. The CDR3 region is CASSNDRENEQYF. In DNA, the CDR3 is TGTGCCAGCAGCAACGACAGGGAGAACGAGCAGTACTTC. The variable domain in full, with the rest retrieved from reference TRBV7-2 and TRBJ2-7, is GAGVSQSPSNKVTEKGKDVELRCDPISGHTALYWYRQSLGQGLEFLIYFQGNSAPDKSGLPSDRFSAERTGGSVSTLTIQRTQQEDSAVYLCASSNDRENEQYFGPGTRLTVT.